This TCR beta chain was captured by sequencing in a study of blood T cell repertoires in COVID-19. About the research overall: Samples representing acute and convalescent COVID-19 were sourced from the United States, Italy and Spain.

The CDR3 loop spans 15 amino acids. Trimming shortened V by 5 bases and J by 0 bases, and 10 bases separated the two germline ends. Germline V CDR1 and CDR2: SGHTA, FQGTGA. Per the authors' pipeline: By means of reference gene primer amplification, nucleated cell counts were estimated. Data came from immunoSEQ multiplex PCR; TCRdb stores just in-frame clones and leaves some out. V, J and clone size derive from that table, while D and trimming were established from the DNA sequence. Of 250,000 to 350,000 clones detected, approximately 85% appear once; the ten largest clones hold 0.87%. The rearrangement uses TRBV7-3 and TRBJ2-2; no firm D call. This TCR was sampled from a human donor with COVID-19, enrolled during active disease. The donor label of this sample is uncertain. Sequencing was done on a sample of peripheral blood. Written as DNA, the CDR3 is TGTGCCAGCAGCCTCGACAACGCGAACACCGGGGAGCTGTTTTTT. Translated, it gives CASSLDNANTGELFF.